The present T cell receptor (beta chain) was sequenced within a study of T cells in Graves' hyperthyroidism and ophthalmopathy. Ten or more counts support this clonotype. A patient was excluded if there was uncontrolled infection, other autoimmune disease, pregnancy or lactation. Clinical symptoms, serum thyroxine and TRAb, thyroid ultrasound and orbital computed tomography were used for the diagnoses. Per the germline V gene, CDR1 is SGHTA and CDR2 is FQGNSA. The CDR3 totals 13 residues. Trimming shortened V by 5 bases and J by 5 bases, and 13 bases separated the two germline ends. There were TCR beta CDR3 regions amplified from RNA transcripts. First-round RT-PCR with HTBI primers amplified the TCR CDR3 region. One entry per CDR3 protein, called by TCRdb with MiXCR from the multiplex PCR reads. The repertoire has about 590,000 distinct CDR3 sequences, 15% to 18% of them found once; the top ten carry about 7%.

Sequenced material: blood. This clonotype originated in a woman aged 25 to 39 with Graves' hyperthyroidism. This sequence joins TRBV7-2 and TRBJ2-7; the D gene is possibly TRBD1 (5 bases). The CDR3 reads CASSDTLGDEQYF. CDR3 nucleotides: TGTGCCAGCAGCGACACATTAGGGGACGAGCAGTACTTC.